The 21 T cell receptor beta chains below were found in one sample sequenced in a study of blood T cells in healthy people across ages (dated by TCRdb to between 2014 and 2017). Library preparation employed 5' RACE. Sequencing was performed on an Illumina HiSeq 2500. A second PCR of 7 to 11 cycles was performed with a sample-barcoded 5' primer and a J-beta primer mix. TCRdb applied fastp at Q25 and MiXCR to the public reads, then kept only in-frame beta chains. Rows with a matching CDR3 protein are joined into one entry that keeps the most common DNA and genes. The sample yields about a million distinct CDR3 sequences; around 49% were counted once. The ten largest clones add up to roughly 13% of the sample. The specimen sequenced was blood. The receptors here all came from a young man in good health.

The chain is built from TRBV30 and TRBJ1-2, with 8 bases fitting TRBD1. After removal of 0 bases from V and 3 bases from J, the junction contained 6 bases not matched to a gene. Germline V gene data show CDR1 as GTSNPN and CDR2 as SVGIG (reference sequence). The CDR3 is 15 residues long. The CDR3 protein is CAWSVPPDRDYGYTF. The CDR3 nucleotides read TGTGCCTGGAGTGTACCCCCGGACAGGGACTATGGCTACACCTTC.

V and J are TRBV7-2 and TRBJ1-5; possible D gene TRBD1, 6 bases. Trimming took 6 bases from V and 3 from J, leaving 12 bases between them. The CDR3 consists of 14 residues. Germline V gene sequence: CDR1 SGHTA, CDR2 FQGNSA. CDR3 residues: CASSLGGNNQPQHF. CDR3 DNA: TGTGCCAGCAGTCTAGGGGGAAACAATCAGCCCCAGCATTTT.

This clonotype has a handful of counts. The CDR3 nucleotides read TGTGCCAGCAGTGAAGTACAGGGGAGAGGAGATACGCAGTATTTT. Translating it yields CASSEVQGRGDTQYF. This chain joins TRBV6-1 and TRBJ2-3; TRBD1 matches 7 bases. Germline assignment: CDR1 MNHNS and CDR2 SASEGT. This CDR3 region has 15 residues. Trimming took 1 base from V and 5 from J; bases not matched to a gene: 6.

The chain uses TRBV27 and TRBJ2-7, with TRBD1 identical over 7 bases. The germline gives CDR1 MNHEY, CDR2 SMNVEV (reference sequence). This CDR3 contains 13 residues. V dropped 3 bases and J dropped 6; count of bases not matched to a gene: 5. CDR3 region: CASSFYPGGEQYF. The CDR3 DNA follows: TGTGCCAGCAGTTTTTATCCAGGGGGCGAGCAGTACTTC.

This clonotype was seen only a few times. CDR3 DNA: TGTGCCATCAGTGATGGAGTCTATGGCTACACCTTC. Protein sequence: CAISDGVYGYTF. This rearrangement joins TRBV10-3 to TRBJ1-2; D is uncertain. The CDR3 contains 12 residues. V lost 3 bases, J lost 4 bases, and 6 bases lay in between. Germline V gene data show CDR1 as ENHRY and CDR2 as SYGVKD.

The chain is built from TRBV20-1 and TRBJ2-3; a weak D match, TRBD2 (6 bases). The ends were cut back, 4 bases at V and 1 base at J, with 12 bases in the middle. CDR3 size: 14 residues. Germline assignment: CDR1 DFQATT and CDR2 SNEGSKA (reference sequence). For the CDR3, the DNA is TGCAGTGCTACTTGGGCTAGCGGCACAGATACGCAGTATTTT. It specifies CSATWASGTDTQYF.

CDR3 DNA: TGCAGCGTTGAAATCGAAGCGAGAGTTGGGCAGTACTTC. Protein product: CSVEIEARVGQYF. The J gene is TRBJ2-5, the V gene TRBV29-1; no clear D gene. CDR1 is SQVTM and CDR2 is ANQGSEA in the germline V gene. CDR3 size: 13 residues. The ends were cut back, 2 bases at V and 11 bases at J, with 18 bases in the middle.

The chain couples TRBV6-5 to TRBJ1-1, with TRBD1 as a possible D gene (6 bases). Germline V CDR1 and CDR2: MNHEY, SVGAGI. This CDR3 is built from 13 residues. The V and J ends lost 7 bases and 2 bases respectively, with 11 bases between them. The CDR3 protein is CASTRTANTEAFF. CDR3 DNA: TGTGCCAGCACCCGGACAGCCAACACTGAAGCTTTCTTT.

This clonotype showed up just a few times. The chain uses TRBV4-1 and TRBJ1-2; D may be TRBD1 (5 bases). The germline V gene has CDR1 MGHRA and CDR2 YSYEKL. V lost 3 bases, J lost 4 bases, and 15 bases lay in between. This CDR3 spans 15 amino acids. In nucleotides, the CDR3 is TGCGCCAGCAGCCAGCCCCCCGGGGGTGCCTATGGCTACACCTTC. Amino acids: CASSQPPGGAYGYTF.

As to this clonotype: This may arise from a read error, as a much more abundant clone is one base away. V and J are TRBV20-1 and TRBJ2-5, with TRBD2 matching 9 bases. V trimming: 6 bases; J trimming: 11 bases; junction bases outside the gene matches: 19. The CDR3 extends over 15 amino acids. CDR1 is DFQATT, CDR2 SNEGSKA, per germline (reference sequence). CDR3 coding DNA: TGCAGTGCGGATAGCGGGGGCCCGAATAACAATGAGCAGTACTTC. It is translated as CSADSGGPNNNEQYF.

The chain uses TRBV6-4 and TRBJ1-5; D is undetermined. In germline, CDR1 is MRHNA, CDR2 SNTAGT. Trimming removed 5 bases from V and 0 bases from J, with 14 bases in between. The CDR3 extends over 16 amino acids. The CDR3 nucleotides are TGTGCCAGCAGTCCATCCGGCGGGGATAGCAATCAGCCCCAGCATTTT. Amino acid sequence: CASSPSGGDSNQPQHF.

The CDR3 coding sequence is TGTGCCAGCAGTGACCGGGACAACTATAATTCACCCCTCCACTTT. It translates to CASSDRDNYNSPLHF. This sequence joins TRBV25-1 and TRBJ1-6; perhaps TRBD1 as D (6 bases). Per the germline V gene, CDR1 is MGHDK and CDR2 is SYGVNS. V lost 3 bases to trimming and J lost 3 bases, with 9 bases between them. CDR3 size: 15 residues.

This clonotype was counted between two and nine times. V is TRBV6-5 and J is TRBJ2-7; 9 positions match TRBD1. There are 15 residues in the CDR3. Germline CDR1 reads MNHEY; CDR2 reads SVGAGI. Trimming took 5 bases from V and 1 from J; bases not matched to a gene: 6. The CDR3 DNA reads as TGTGCCAGCAGTGAGGGGACAGGGAATTCCTACGAGCAGTACTTC. Translation: CASSEGTGNSYEQYF.

This chain connects TRBV6-5 to TRBJ1-5; 10 positions agree with TRBD1. The J segment lost 11 bases and the V segment lost 4 bases, leaving 11 bases of the junction unmatched. Germline CDR1 MNHEY, CDR2 SVGAGI. CDR3 length equals 15 residues. The CDR3 loop is CASSSGDRGLKAQHF. CDR3 nucleotides: TGTGCCAGCAGTTCGGGGGACAGGGGCCTAAAGGCCCAGCATTTT.

The chain has TRBV12-3 or TRBV12-4 and TRBJ1-5; TRBD1 agrees at 9 bases. V was clipped by 4 bases and J by 6 bases; unmatched bases: 7. This CDR3 spans 15 amino acids. CDR3 in amino acids: CASSSTGGAGQPQHF. The CDR3, as DNA: TGTGCCAGCAGTTCCACAGGGGGCGCGGGTCAGCCCCAGCATTTT.

The chain joins TRBV27 to TRBJ1-1; D unresolved. Germline V CDR1 and CDR2: MNHEY, SMNVEV (reference sequence). The CDR3 totals 14 residues. The germline V and J ends were trimmed by 6 bases and 1 base, with 12 bases remaining between them. The CDR3 region is CASRPQRANTEAFF. The CDR3 nucleotides read TGTGCCAGCAGACCCCAGCGGGCGAACACTGAAGCTTTCTTT.

V and J are TRBV12-3 or TRBV12-4 and TRBJ2-1; 12 positions match TRBD1. This CDR3 is 14 amino acids long. V trimming: 6 bases; J trimming: 9 bases; junction bases outside the gene matches: 6. DNA of the CDR3: TGTGCCAGCAGGTCGGGACAGGGGGCGCGTGAGCAGTTCTTC. This gives the protein CASRSGQGAREQFF.

V and J are TRBV12-3 or TRBV12-4 and TRBJ2-5, with a tentative D call TRBD1 (6 bases). Deletions cut 6 bases from V and 3 bases from J, with 11 bases between. There are 13 residues in the CDR3. As DNA, the CDR3 is TGTGCCAGCAGAGACAGGTCCGAAGAGACCCAGTACTTC. Amino acid sequence: CASRDRSEETQYF.

The CDR3 sequence: CASSLGQGAATNEKLFF. CDR3 sequence (DNA): TGTGCCAGCAGCTTGGGACAGGGAGCCGCAACTAATGAAAAACTGTTTTTT. The V and J genes are TRBV7-2 and TRBJ1-4; 9 nucleotides match TRBD1. The CDR3 spans 17 residues. The J segment lost 0 bases and the V segment lost 3 bases, leaving 5 bases of the junction unmatched. Germline loops: CDR1 SGHTA, CDR2 FQGNSA.

This clonotype was counted many times. The rearrangement uses TRBV4-2 and TRBJ2-5; D not resolved. Trimming shortened V by 0 bases and J by 4 bases, and 9 bases separated the two germline ends. This CDR3 region has 14 residues. Germline V gene lookup returns CDR1 LGHNA and CDR2 YNFKEQ. As DNA, the CDR3 is TGTGCCAGCAGCCAAGATGAAGAGATAGAGACCCAGTACTTC. It yields the protein CASSQDEEIETQYF.

J is TRBJ1-5 and V is TRBV7-2; 7 nucleotides match TRBD1. V lost 2 bases, J lost 3 bases, and 4 bases stayed unmatched. Germline loops: CDR1 SGHTA, CDR2 FQGNSA. This CDR3 contains 15 residues. CDR3 loop: CASSLPGGFNQPQHF. The CDR3 DNA reads TGTGCCAGCAGCTTACCAGGGGGTTTCAATCAGCCCCAGCATTTT.